Following are 11 T cell receptor beta chains from one sample sequenced in a study of blood T cells in healthy people across ages. The second PCR ran about 6 to 12 cycles with a sample-barcoded 5' primer and J-beta primers. MiXCR was run by TCRdb on the 5' RACE reads, yielding one entry per CDR3 protein. The sample has almost 800,000 distinct CDR3 sequences; about 62% are singletons. The sample taken for sequencing was blood. The receptors were gathered from a man aged 25 to 40 in good health.

A few counts support this clonotype. The chain couples TRBV7-9 to TRBJ2-7, with 9 bases matching TRBD1. After removal of 3 bases from V and 3 bases from J, the junction contained 0 bases not matched to a gene. This CDR3 has 13 amino acids. CDR1 is SEHNR and CDR2 is FQNEAQ in the germline V gene (reference sequence). The CDR3 DNA reads TGTGCCAGCAGCTTGGACAGGGGCTACGAGCAGTACTTC. This translates into CASSLDRGYEQYF.

For this clonotype: One end of the junction fails to match germline, which may point to a read error. The chain employs TRBV18 and TRBJ2-7; no clear D gene. Germline-derived CDR1 and CDR2 are KGHSH and LQKENI. The CDR3 is 14 residues long. The DNA of the CDR3 is TGTGCCAACTCACCACCGAGGTCCCAGAACGAGCAGTACTTC. Translation gives CANSPPRSQNEQYF.

This clonotype was detected only a few times. The junction differs from germline at one of its ends, possibly a read error. The rearrangement links TRBV25-1 to TRBJ2-5; 7 bases map to TRBD2. The J call may be wrong; the DNA end is better matched by TRBJ2-7. This CDR3 region has 13 residues. CDR1 is MGHDK and CDR2 is SYGVNS in the germline V gene. Written as DNA, the CDR3 is TGTGCCAGCATTGAAGCGGGGAGCAGCGAGCAGTACTTC. As protein: CASIEAGSSEQYF.

This chain joins TRBV14 and TRBJ2-1; 7 nucleotides line up with TRBD1. V was pared by 4 bases and J by 6 bases, with 9 bases of the junction left unmatched. Germline CDR1 SGHDN, CDR2 FVKESK. The CDR3 is 15 residues long. In nucleotides, the CDR3 is TGTGCCAGCAGCCGTCTGGCGACAGGGCTCAATGAGCAGTTCTTC. Translating gives CASSRLATGLNEQFF.

This clonotype was seen once. The chain carries TRBV29-1 and TRBJ2-5; no clear D. The CDR3 contains 13 residues. The V end lost 7 bases, the J end lost 2 bases, and 14 bases lay between the germline ends. CDR1 is SQVTM, CDR2 ANQGSEA, per germline. The CDR3 DNA follows: TGCAGCGCAGCTGGGCAGATTCAAGAGACCCAGTACTTC. Residues: CSAAGQIQETQYF.

The chain links TRBV2 to TRBJ1-2; 8 bases fit TRBD1. This CDR3 contains 15 residues. Trimming took 9 bases from V and 1 from J; bases not matched to a gene: 10. Germline assignment: CDR1 SNHLY and CDR2 FYNNEI. The CDR3 reads CASRFRGRNNYGYTF. The CDR3 DNA sequence: TGTGCCAGTCGATTCAGGGGGCGAAATAACTATGGCTACACCTTC.

This clonotype was counted only a few times. The chain links TRBV14 to TRBJ2-7; no firm D call. V was clipped by 4 bases and J by 2 bases, with 12 bases between them. Germline CDR1 is SGHDN and CDR2 is FVKESK. This CDR3 has 14 residues. CDR3 sequence (DNA): TGTGCCAGCAGCCGCCATGGACCGACCTACGAGCAGTACTTC. It translates to CASSRHGPTYEQYF.

The rearrangement joins TRBV20-1 to TRBJ2-4; 7 bases agree with TRBD2. TRBJ2-7 explains the end of the DNA better; the J call may be wrong. The length of the CDR3 is 14 residues. The germline gives CDR1 DFQATT, CDR2 SNEGSKA (reference sequence). The CDR3 DNA is TGCAGTGCTAGGGCGGGAGCGGACTCCTACGAGCAGTACTTC. Amino acid sequence: CSARAGADSYEQYF.

The chain joins TRBV28 to TRBJ1-2, with D maybe TRBD1 (6 bases). Between the trimmed V and J ends, which lost 6 bases and 3 bases, there was a span of 11 bases. Looked up from germline, CDR1 is MDHEN and CDR2 is SYDVKM. This CDR3 contains 13 residues. The CDR3, as DNA: TGTGCCAGCAGGGTACAGGGACACTATGGCTACACCTTC. Its translation: CASRVQGHYGYTF.

The rearrangement links TRBV14 to TRBJ2-1; no definite D call. The CDR3 extends over 15 amino acids. V was shortened by 3 bases and J by 0 bases, with 9 bases between the two germline ends. Germline CDR1 SGHDN, CDR2 FVKESK. The CDR3 sequence is CASSHIVSSYNEQFF. CDR3 coding DNA: TGTGCCAGCAGCCACATCGTCAGCTCCTACAATGAGCAGTTCTTC.

This clonotype was detected only once. This chain links TRBV30 with TRBJ2-2; D perhaps matches TRBD1 (5 bases). Germline-derived CDR1 and CDR2 are GTSNPN and SVGIG (reference sequence). Trimming took 2 bases from V and 3 from J, leaving 10 bases between them. CDR3 length: 14 residues. CDR3 sequence (DNA): TGTGCCTGGAGTTGGCAGGGTGACACCGGGGAGCTGTTTTTT. This translates into CAWSWQGDTGELFF. The whole variable domain, remainder taken from reference TRBV30 and TRBJ2-2, is SQTIHQWPATLVQPVGSPLSLECTVEGTSNPNLYWYRQAAGRGLQLLFYSVGIGQISSEVPQNLSASRPQDRQFILSSKKLLLSDSGFYLCAWSWQGDTGELFFGEGSRLTVL.